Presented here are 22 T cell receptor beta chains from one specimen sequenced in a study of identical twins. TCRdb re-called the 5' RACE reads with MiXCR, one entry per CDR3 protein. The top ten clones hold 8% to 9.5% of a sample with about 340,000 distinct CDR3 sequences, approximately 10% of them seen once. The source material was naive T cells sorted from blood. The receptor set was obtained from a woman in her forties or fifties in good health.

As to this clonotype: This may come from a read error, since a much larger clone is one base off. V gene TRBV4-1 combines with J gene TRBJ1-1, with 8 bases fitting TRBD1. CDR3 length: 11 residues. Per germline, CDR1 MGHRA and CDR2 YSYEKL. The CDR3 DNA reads TGCGCCACAGGGACAGGCACTGATGCTTTCTTT. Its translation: CATGTGTDAFF.

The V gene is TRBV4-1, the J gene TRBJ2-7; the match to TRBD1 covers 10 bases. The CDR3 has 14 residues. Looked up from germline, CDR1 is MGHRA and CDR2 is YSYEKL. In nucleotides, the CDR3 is TGCGCCAGCAGCCAAACGACAGGGGGCTACGAACAGTACGTC. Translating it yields CASSQTTGGYEQYV.

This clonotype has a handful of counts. The CDR3 loop reads CAITPSGWGAYNEQFF. The DNA for the CDR3 is TGTGCCATCACTCCGTCAGGGTGGGGGGCCTACAATGAGCAGTTCTTC. V gene TRBV10-3 combines with J gene TRBJ2-1; D perhaps matches TRBD2 (6 bases). CDR1 is ENHRY, CDR2 SYGVKD, per germline. Trimming removed 7 bases from V and 2 bases from J, with 18 bases in between. The CDR3 sequence is 16 residues long.

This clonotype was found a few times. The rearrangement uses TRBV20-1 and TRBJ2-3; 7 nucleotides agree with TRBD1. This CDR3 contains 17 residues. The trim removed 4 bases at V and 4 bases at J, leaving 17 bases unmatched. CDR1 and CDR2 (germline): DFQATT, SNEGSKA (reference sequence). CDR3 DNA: TGCAGTGCTAAGTCGCCGGTACAGGGGAAGTGGGCAGATACGCAGTATTTT. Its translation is CSAKSPVQGKWADTQYF.

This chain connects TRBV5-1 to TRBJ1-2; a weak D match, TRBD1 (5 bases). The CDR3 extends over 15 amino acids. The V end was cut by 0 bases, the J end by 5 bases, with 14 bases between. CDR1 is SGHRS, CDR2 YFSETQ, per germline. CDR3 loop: CASSLEAGNPYGYTF. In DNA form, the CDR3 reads TGCGCCAGCAGCTTGGAGGCAGGGAACCCTTATGGCTACACCTTC.

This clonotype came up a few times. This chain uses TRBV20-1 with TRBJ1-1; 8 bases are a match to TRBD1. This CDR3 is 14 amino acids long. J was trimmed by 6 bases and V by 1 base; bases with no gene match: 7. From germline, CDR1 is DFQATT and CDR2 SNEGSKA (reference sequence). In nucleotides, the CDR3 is TGCAGTGCTAGAGGAGACAGGGGAAAGGCTGAAGCTTTCTTT. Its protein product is CSARGDRGKAEAFF.

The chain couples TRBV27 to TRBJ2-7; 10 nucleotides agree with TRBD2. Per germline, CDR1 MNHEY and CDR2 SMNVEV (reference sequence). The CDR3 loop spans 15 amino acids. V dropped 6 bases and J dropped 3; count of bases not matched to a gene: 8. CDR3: CASRREGLAIYEQYF. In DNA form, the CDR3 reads TGTGCCAGCAGACGAGAGGGACTAGCGATCTACGAGCAGTACTTC.

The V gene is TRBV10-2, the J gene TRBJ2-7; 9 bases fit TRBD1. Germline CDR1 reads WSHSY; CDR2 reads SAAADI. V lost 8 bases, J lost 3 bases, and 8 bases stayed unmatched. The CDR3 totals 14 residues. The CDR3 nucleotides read TGCGCCAGCGGGGGACAGGGATGGGGCTACGAGCAGTACTTC. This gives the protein CASGGQGWGYEQYF.

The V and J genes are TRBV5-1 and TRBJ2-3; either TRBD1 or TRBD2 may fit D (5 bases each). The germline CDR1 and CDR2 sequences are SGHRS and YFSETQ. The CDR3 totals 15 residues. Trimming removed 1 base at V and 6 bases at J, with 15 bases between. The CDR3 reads CASSLRGARADTQYF. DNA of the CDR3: TGCGCCAGCAGCTTGAGGGGAGCTCGGGCCGATACGCAGTATTTT.

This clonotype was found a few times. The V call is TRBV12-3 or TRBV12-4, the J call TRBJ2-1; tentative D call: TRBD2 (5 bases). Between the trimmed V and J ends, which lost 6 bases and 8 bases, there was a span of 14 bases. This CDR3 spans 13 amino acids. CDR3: CASSLGGRDEQFF. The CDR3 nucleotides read TGTGCCAGCAGCCTAGGTGGGCGGGATGAGCAGTTCTTC.

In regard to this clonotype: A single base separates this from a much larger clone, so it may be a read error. CDR3 nucleotide sequence: TGCTCCAGCAGCCACCCCACAGGGCCCAACTATGGCTACACCTTC. Residues: CSSSHPTGPNYGYTF. V gene TRBV5-1 combines with J gene TRBJ1-2; a possible D gene is TRBD1 (6 bases). Germline CDR1 and CDR2: SGHRS and YFSETQ. This CDR3 comprises 15 residues.

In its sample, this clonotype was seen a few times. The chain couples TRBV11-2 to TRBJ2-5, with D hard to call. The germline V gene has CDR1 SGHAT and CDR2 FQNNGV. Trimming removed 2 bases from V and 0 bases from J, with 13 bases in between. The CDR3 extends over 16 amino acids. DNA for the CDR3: TGTGCCAGCAGCTTAATCCCAAGATGGGACCAAGAGACCCAGTACTTC. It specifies CASSLIPRWDQETQYF. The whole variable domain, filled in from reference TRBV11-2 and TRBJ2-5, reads EAGVAQSPRYKIIEKRQSVAFWCNPISGHATLYWYQQILGQGPKLLIQFQNNGVVDDSQLPKDRFSAERLKGVDSTLKIQPAKLEDSAVYLCASSLIPRWDQETQYFGPGTRLLVL.

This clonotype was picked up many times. The CDR3 reads CATSGTPNEKLFF. The DNA of the CDR3 is TGTGCCACTTCCGGGACTCCGAATGAAAAACTGTTTTTT. This chain joins TRBV24-1 and TRBJ1-4; TRBD1 is a possible D gene (5 bases). Germline V gene sequence: CDR1 KGHDR, CDR2 SFDVKD. There are 13 residues in the CDR3. Between the trimmed V and J ends, which lost 10 bases and 5 bases, there was a span of 13 bases.

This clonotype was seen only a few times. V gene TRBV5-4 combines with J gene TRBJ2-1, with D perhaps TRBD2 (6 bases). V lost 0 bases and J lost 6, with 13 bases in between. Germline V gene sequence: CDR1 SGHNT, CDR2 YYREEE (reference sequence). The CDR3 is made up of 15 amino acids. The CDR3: CASSLVETSGNEQFF. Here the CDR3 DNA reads TGTGCCAGCAGCTTGGTTGAGACTAGTGGCAATGAGCAGTTCTTC.

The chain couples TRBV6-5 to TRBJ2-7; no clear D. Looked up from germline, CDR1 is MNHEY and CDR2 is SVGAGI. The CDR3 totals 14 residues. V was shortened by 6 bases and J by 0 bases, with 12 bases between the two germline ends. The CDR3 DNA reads TGTGCCAGCAGCCGGACGGTTGACTCCTACGAGCAGTACTTC. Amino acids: CASSRTVDSYEQYF.

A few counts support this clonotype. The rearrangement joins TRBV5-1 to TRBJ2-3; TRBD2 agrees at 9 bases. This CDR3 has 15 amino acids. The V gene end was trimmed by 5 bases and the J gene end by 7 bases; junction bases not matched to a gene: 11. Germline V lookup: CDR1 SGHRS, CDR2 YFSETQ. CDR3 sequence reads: CASRMSGRFINTQYF. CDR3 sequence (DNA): TGCGCCAGCAGGATGAGCGGGAGGTTCATAAATACGCAGTATTTT.

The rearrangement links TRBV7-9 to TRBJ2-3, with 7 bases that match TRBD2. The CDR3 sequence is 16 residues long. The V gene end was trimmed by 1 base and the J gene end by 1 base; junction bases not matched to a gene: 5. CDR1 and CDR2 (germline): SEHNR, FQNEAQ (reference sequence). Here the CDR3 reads CASSLDGGSRTDTQYF. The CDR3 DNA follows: TGTGCCAGCAGCTTAGATGGCGGGAGCCGCACAGATACGCAGTATTTT.

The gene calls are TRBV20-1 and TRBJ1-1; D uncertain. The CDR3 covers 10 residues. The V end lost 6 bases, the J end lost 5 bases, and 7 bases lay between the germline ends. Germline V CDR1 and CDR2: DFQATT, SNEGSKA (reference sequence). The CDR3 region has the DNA TGCAGTGCCGTCCTAACTGAAGCTTTCTTT. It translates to CSAVLTEAFF.

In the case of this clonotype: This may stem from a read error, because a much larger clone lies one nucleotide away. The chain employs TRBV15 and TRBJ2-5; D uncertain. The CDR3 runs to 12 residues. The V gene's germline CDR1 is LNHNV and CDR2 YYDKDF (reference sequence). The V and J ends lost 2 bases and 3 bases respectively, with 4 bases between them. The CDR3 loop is CATSRPEETQYF. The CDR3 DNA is TGTGCCACCAGCAGACCGGAAGAGACCCAGTACTTC. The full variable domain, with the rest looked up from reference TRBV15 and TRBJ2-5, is DAMVIQNPRYQVTQFGKPVTLSCSQTLNHNVMYWYQQKSSQAPKLLFHYYDKDFNNEADTPDNFQSRRPNTSFCFLDIRSPGLGDTAMYLCATSRPEETQYFGPGTRLLVL.

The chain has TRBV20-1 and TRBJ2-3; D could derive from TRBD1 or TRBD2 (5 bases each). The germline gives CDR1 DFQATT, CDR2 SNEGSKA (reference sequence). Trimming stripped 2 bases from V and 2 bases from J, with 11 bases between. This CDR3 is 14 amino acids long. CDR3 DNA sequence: TGCAGTGCTAGACCCCCGGGGACCACAGATACGCAGTATTTT. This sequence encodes CSARPPGTTDTQYF.

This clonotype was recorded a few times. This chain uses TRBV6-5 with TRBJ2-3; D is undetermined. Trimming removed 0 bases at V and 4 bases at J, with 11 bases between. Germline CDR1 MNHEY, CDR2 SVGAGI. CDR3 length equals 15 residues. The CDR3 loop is CASSYSHSGADTQYF. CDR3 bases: TGTGCCAGCAGTTACTCACATTCTGGGGCAGATACGCAGTATTTT.

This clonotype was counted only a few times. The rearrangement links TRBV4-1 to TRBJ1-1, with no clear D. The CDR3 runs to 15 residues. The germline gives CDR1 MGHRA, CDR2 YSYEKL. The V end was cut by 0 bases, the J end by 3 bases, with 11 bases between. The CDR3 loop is CASSQDSGRYTEAFF. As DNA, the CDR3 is TGCGCCAGCAGCCAAGATAGTGGCAGGTACACTGAAGCTTTCTTT.